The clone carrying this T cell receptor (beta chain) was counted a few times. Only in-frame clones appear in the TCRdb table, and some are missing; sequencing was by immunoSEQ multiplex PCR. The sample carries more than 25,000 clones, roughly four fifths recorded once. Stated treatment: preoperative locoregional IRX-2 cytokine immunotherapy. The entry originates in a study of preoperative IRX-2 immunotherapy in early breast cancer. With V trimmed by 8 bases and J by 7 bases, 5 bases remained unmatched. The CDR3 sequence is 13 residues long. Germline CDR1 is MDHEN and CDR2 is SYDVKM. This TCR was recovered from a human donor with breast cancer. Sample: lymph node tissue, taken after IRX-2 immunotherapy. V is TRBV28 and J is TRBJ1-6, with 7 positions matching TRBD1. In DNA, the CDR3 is TGTGCCAGCCACGGGGACAGAAATTCACCCCTCCACTTT. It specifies CASHGDRNSPLHF.